This is a list of T cell receptor beta chains from one sample in a study of CD4+ T cells in melanoma. This table comes from immunoSEQ multiplex PCR, and its TCRdb copy is limited to in-frame clones, with some not included. The sample shows tens of thousands of clones, roughly two thirds of them seen only once. The sample comprised tumor tissue. The origin of the receptors is a human donor with melanoma. The CDR3 runs from the conserved cysteine through the conserved F or W. Each record gives: D gene, V gene, clone size, J gene, CDR3 DNA, CDR3 protein. A D gene is named only where the DNA matches it firmly. Clone sizes are given selectively: once, few, many, or a class where the clone is expanded.

d_gene: TRBD1
v_gene: TRBV6-1
abundance: NA
j_gene: TRBJ1-2
CDR3nt: TGTGCCAGCAGTGGGTATTTTAGGGACAGGAGAGGAAACTATGGCTACACCTTC
CDR3aa: CASSGYFRDRRGNYGYTF

d_gene: NA
v_gene: TRBV2
abundance: NA
j_gene: TRBJ2-7
CDR3nt: TGTGCCAGCAGTCACAGGGTCCCCTACGAGCAGTACTTC
CDR3aa: CASSHRVPYEQYF

d_gene: NA
v_gene: TRBV18
abundance: NA
j_gene: TRBJ1-2
CDR3nt: TGTGCCAGCGACGGAGGCGGTGGCTACACCTTC
CDR3aa: CASDGGGGYTF

d_gene: NA
v_gene: TRBV7-2
abundance: few
j_gene: TRBJ2-5
CDR3nt: TGTGCCAGCAGCTTGTCCCCCGCATCCCGGGAGACCCAGTACTTC
CDR3aa: CASSLSPASRETQYF

d_gene: TRBD1
v_gene: TRBV19
abundance: NA
j_gene: TRBJ2-7
CDR3nt: TGTGCCAGTACCCCGGGACAGGCGTCCTACGAGCAGTACTTC
CDR3aa: CASTPGQASYEQYF

d_gene: NA
v_gene: TRBV6-1
abundance: NA
j_gene: TRBJ2-3
CDR3nt: TGTGCCAGCAGTGACCGCATCCTACCAACGGGCACAGATACGCAGTATTTT
CDR3aa: CASSDRILPTGTDTQYF

d_gene: NA
v_gene: TRBV4-1
abundance: NA
j_gene: TRBJ1-3
CDR3nt: TGCGCCAGCAGCCAAGATGGGGCGGGAACGGAGGGAAACACCATATATTTT
CDR3aa: CASSQDGAGTEGNTIYF

d_gene: NA
v_gene: TRBV11-2
abundance: NA
j_gene: TRBJ2-1
CDR3nt: TGTGCCAGCAGCTTAGACAGGGGAAACGGTGAGCAGTTCTTC
CDR3aa: CASSLDRGNGEQFF

d_gene: NA
v_gene: TRBV19
abundance: NA
j_gene: TRBJ1-4
CDR3nt: TGTGCCAGTAGTCACACAGGGCCACAACTGTTTTTT
CDR3aa: CASSHTGPQLFF

d_gene: NA
v_gene: TRBV2
abundance: NA
j_gene: TRBJ2-1
CDR3nt: TGTGCCAGCTTGTCTGGACGCAATGAGCAGTTCTTC
CDR3aa: CASLSGRNEQFF

d_gene: NA
v_gene: TRBV10-2
abundance: few
j_gene: TRBJ1-2
CDR3nt: TGCGCCACCCTGGGAGGCTATGGCTACACCTTC
CDR3aa: CATLGGYGYTF

d_gene: NA
v_gene: TRBV7-9
abundance: NA
j_gene: TRBJ2-5
CDR3nt: TGTGCCAGCAGCTTGGGACACCCTGAGGAAGAGACCCAGTACTTC
CDR3aa: CASSLGHPEEETQYF

d_gene: NA
v_gene: TRBV6-7
abundance: NA
j_gene: TRBJ1-6
CDR3nt: TGTGCCAGCCCTAGGAGGTGGCAGGCCCAGAGCTCCTATAATTCACCCCTCCACTTT
CDR3aa: CASPRRWQAQSSYNSPLHF

d_gene: NA
v_gene: TRBV4-3
abundance: NA
j_gene: TRBJ2-3
CDR3nt: TGCGCCAGCAGCGGGGAGGATAGCACAGATACGCAGTATTTT
CDR3aa: CASSGEDSTDTQYF

d_gene: NA
v_gene: TRBV4-1
abundance: few
j_gene: TRBJ2-7
CDR3nt: TGCGCCAGCAGCCCCAGGGGGGGCGCCTACGAGCAGTACTTC
CDR3aa: CASSPRGGAYEQYF

d_gene: TRBD2
v_gene: TRBV2
abundance: NA
j_gene: TRBJ2-3
CDR3nt: TGTGCCAGCAGTATTAGCGGGGGGGTGGCAGATACGCAGTATTTT
CDR3aa: CASSISGGVADTQYF

d_gene: NA
v_gene: TRBV2
abundance: NA
j_gene: TRBJ1-2
CDR3nt: TGTGCCAGCAAAGTAGGGGCCTCTTCTTTTTATGGCTACACCTTC
CDR3aa: CASKVGASSFYGYTF

d_gene: TRBD2
v_gene: TRBV7-6
abundance: NA
j_gene: TRBJ2-1
CDR3nt: TGTGCCAGCAGCTTGTGGGAGGGGGAGCAGTTCTTC
CDR3aa: CASSLWEGEQFF

d_gene: NA
v_gene: TRBV4-1
abundance: medium-sized
j_gene: TRBJ1-5
CDR3nt: TGCGCCAGCAGCCAAGTATGGGGAATTAGCAATCAGCCCCAGCATTTT
CDR3aa: CASSQVWGISNQPQHF

d_gene: NA
v_gene: TRBV7-8
abundance: NA
j_gene: TRBJ1-2
CDR3nt: TGTGCCAGCAGGCGCCTCGGGGGGGCCTCTCTTAACTATGGCTACACCTTC
CDR3aa: CASRRLGGASLNYGYTF

d_gene: NA
v_gene: TRBV27
abundance: NA
j_gene: TRBJ1-6
CDR3nt: TGTGCCAGCAGTTTATCGCTAGGGGGTAATTCACCCCTCCACTTT
CDR3aa: CASSLSLGGNSPLHF

d_gene: NA
v_gene: TRBV9
abundance: many
j_gene: TRBJ2-3
CDR3nt: TGTGCCAGCAGCGTGCCCCGGGCCAAGGGGTCAGATACGCAGTATTTT
CDR3aa: CASSVPRAKGSDTQYF

d_gene: NA
v_gene: TRBV5-4
abundance: NA
j_gene: TRBJ1-1
CDR3nt: TGTGCCAGCAGCCCGACAGCGAACACTGAAGCTTTCTTT
CDR3aa: CASSPTANTEAFF

d_gene: NA
v_gene: TRBV6-5
abundance: NA
j_gene: TRBJ2-2
CDR3nt: TGTGCCAGCAGTTACTTAAACACCGGGGAGCTGTTTTTT
CDR3aa: CASSYLNTGELFF

d_gene: NA
v_gene: TRBV10-3
abundance: NA
j_gene: TRBJ2-6
CDR3nt: TGTGCCAGCGGGGCGGATGGGGCCAACGTCCTGACTTTC
CDR3aa: CASGADGANVLTF

d_gene: TRBD1
v_gene: TRBV19
abundance: NA
j_gene: TRBJ1-5
CDR3nt: TGTGCCAGTAGTATGGTTGGACAGGGCAATCAGCCCCAGCATTTT
CDR3aa: CASSMVGQGNQPQHF

d_gene: NA
v_gene: TRBV7-3
abundance: NA
j_gene: TRBJ1-4
CDR3nt: TGTGCCAGCAGCTTAACCCGACCGAGGATGAATGAAAAACTGTTTTTT
CDR3aa: CASSLTRPRMNEKLFF

d_gene: TRBD2
v_gene: TRBV4-2
abundance: NA
j_gene: TRBJ2-3
CDR3nt: TGTGCCAGCAGCCAAGTTTACGGGGGGGCTGGAGATACGCAGTATTTT
CDR3aa: CASSQVYGGAGDTQYF

d_gene: NA
v_gene: TRBV9
abundance: once
j_gene: TRBJ1-1
CDR3nt: TGTGCCAGCAGCGTAGAGGAGGGCGCTGAAGCTTTCTTT
CDR3aa: CASSVEEGAEAFF

d_gene: NA
v_gene: TRBV7-9
abundance: NA
j_gene: TRBJ1-2
CDR3nt: TGTGCCAGCAGCTTAACGCCGGTGGGCTACACCTTC
CDR3aa: CASSLTPVGYTF

d_gene: NA
v_gene: TRBV6-5
abundance: NA
j_gene: TRBJ1-5
CDR3nt: TGTGCCAGCAGTTACTCTATCGGCAATCAGCCCCAGCATTTT
CDR3aa: CASSYSIGNQPQHF

d_gene: TRBD1
v_gene: TRBV11-2
abundance: NA
j_gene: TRBJ2-5
CDR3nt: TGTGCCAGCAGCTTAGCCTACAGGGGGCAAGAGACCCAGTACTTC
CDR3aa: CASSLAYRGQETQYF

d_gene: NA
v_gene: TRBV7-7
abundance: NA
j_gene: TRBJ2-7
CDR3nt: TGTGCTAGCAGCTCCCCCCCTGAACAGGACACCTCCTACGAGCAGTACTTC
CDR3aa: CASSSPPEQDTSYEQYF

d_gene: NA
v_gene: TRBV7-9
abundance: NA
j_gene: TRBJ1-6
CDR3nt: TGTGCCAGCAGCTTGTGGGGCATCGGATCACCCCTCCACTTT
CDR3aa: CASSLWGIGSPLHF

d_gene: TRBD2
v_gene: TRBV29-1
abundance: NA
j_gene: TRBJ2-3
CDR3nt: TGCAGCGTTGACACAATAGCGGGGGCCGGCACAGATACGCAGTATTTT
CDR3aa: CSVDTIAGAGTDTQYF

d_gene: TRBD1
v_gene: TRBV6-1
abundance: NA
j_gene: TRBJ1-4
CDR3nt: TGTGCCAGCAGGGGACAGTTCAATGAAAAACTGTTTTTT
CDR3aa: CASRGQFNEKLFF

d_gene: NA
v_gene: TRBV6-1
abundance: NA
j_gene: TRBJ2-5
CDR3nt: TGTGCCAGCAGTTCACGGGGGGCTAAAGAGACCCAGTACTTC
CDR3aa: CASSSRGAKETQYF

d_gene: NA
v_gene: TRBV7-3
abundance: few
j_gene: TRBJ1-6
CDR3nt: TGTGCCAGCAGCTTAGGCGGGAATTCACCCCTCCACTTT
CDR3aa: CASSLGGNSPLHF